This TCR beta chain was recovered during a study of identical twins. Study-wide results and caveats: It was out-of-frame TCR alpha sharing in monozygotic twins that models underestimated. Out-of-frame beta chain sequences displayed weaker excess sharing between twins.

The sample holds a few counts of this clonotype. Antigen unknown. TCRdb passed the 5' RACE reads through MiXCR, listing each CDR3 protein once. The profile shows fewer than 650,000 distinct CDR3 sequences, approximately 10% of them singletons. V dropped 2 bases and J dropped 3; count of bases not matched to a gene: 8. Per the germline V gene, CDR1 is SGHTA and CDR2 is FQGNSA. The CDR3 sequence is 16 residues long. A further study also used this sample, focusing on yellow fever vaccine responses in identical twins.

The clonotype comes from a woman between 18 and 30 years old in good health. Source material: PBMCs. V gene TRBV7-2 combines with J gene TRBJ2-7, with TRBD2 identical over 9 bases. CDR3 residues: CASSLLLAGLGYEQYF. Here the CDR3 DNA reads TGTGCCAGCAGCTTATTACTAGCGGGCTTGGGCTACGAGCAGTACTTC.